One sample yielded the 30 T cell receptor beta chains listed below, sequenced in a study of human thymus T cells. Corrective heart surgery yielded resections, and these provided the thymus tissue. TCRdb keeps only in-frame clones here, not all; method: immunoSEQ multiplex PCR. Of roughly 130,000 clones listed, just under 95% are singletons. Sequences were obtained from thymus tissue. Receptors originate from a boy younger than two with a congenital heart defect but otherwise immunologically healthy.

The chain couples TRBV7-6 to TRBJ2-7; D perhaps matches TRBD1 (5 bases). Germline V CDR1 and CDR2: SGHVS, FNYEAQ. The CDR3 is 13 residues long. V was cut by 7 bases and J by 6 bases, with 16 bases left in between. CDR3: CASTHFRAAEQYF. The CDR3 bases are TGTGCCAGCACCCATTTCAGGGCGGCCGAGCAGTACTTC.

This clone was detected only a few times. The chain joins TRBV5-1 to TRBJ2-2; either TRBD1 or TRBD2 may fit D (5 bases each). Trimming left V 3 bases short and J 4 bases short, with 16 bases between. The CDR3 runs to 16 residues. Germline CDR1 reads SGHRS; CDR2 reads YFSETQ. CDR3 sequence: CASSSGPTRGTGELFF. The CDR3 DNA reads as TGCGCCAGCAGCTCGGGACCTACGCGAGGCACCGGGGAGCTGTTTTTT.

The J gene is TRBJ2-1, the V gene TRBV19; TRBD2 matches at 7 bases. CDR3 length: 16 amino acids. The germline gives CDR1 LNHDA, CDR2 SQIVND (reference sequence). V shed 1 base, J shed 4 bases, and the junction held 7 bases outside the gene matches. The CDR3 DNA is TGTGCCAGTAGTATAGCGGGGGGTCCGGCATACAATGAGCAGTTCTTC. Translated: CASSIAGGPAYNEQFF.

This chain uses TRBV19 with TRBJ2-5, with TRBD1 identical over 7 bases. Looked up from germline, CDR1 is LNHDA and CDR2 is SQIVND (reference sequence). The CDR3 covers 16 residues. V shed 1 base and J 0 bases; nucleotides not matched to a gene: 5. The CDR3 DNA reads TGTGCCAGTAGTATAGTCGGGGACAGAAACCAAGAGACCCAGTACTTC. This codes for CASSIVGDRNQETQYF.

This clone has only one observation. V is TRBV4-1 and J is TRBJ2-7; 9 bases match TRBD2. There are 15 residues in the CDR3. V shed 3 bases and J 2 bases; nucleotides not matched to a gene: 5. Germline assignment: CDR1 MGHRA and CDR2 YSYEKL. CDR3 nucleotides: TGCGCCAGCAGCCATAGCGGGGGCGCCCCCTACGAGCAGTACTTC. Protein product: CASSHSGGAPYEQYF.

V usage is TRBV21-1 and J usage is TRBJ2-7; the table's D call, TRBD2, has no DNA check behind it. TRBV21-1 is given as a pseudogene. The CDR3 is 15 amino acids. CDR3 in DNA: TGTGCCAGCAGCGGGCGGACTAGCGGAGTCTACGAGCAGTACTTC. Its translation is CASSGRTSGVYEQYF.

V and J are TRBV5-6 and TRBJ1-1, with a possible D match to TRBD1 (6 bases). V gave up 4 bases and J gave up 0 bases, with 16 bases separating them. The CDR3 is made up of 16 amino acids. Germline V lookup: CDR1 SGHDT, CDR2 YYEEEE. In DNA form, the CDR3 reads TGTGCCAGCAGCCTTACAGGGTTCGGGATGAACACTGAAGCTTTCTTT. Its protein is CASSLTGFGMNTEAFF.

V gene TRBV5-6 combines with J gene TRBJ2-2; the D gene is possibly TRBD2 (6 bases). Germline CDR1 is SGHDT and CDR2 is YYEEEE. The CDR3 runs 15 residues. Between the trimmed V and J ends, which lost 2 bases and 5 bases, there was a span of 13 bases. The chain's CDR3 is CASSFWAEGTGELFF. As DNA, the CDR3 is TGTGCCAGCAGCTTTTGGGCGGAGGGGACCGGGGAGCTGTTTTTT.

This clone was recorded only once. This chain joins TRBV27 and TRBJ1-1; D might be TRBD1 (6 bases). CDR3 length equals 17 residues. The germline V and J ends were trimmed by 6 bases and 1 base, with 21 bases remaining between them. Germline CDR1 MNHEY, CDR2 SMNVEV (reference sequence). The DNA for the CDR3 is TGTGCCAGCAGGAGTACGGACAGCGGGAGGAGGAACACTGAAGCTTTCTTT. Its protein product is CASRSTDSGRRNTEAFF.

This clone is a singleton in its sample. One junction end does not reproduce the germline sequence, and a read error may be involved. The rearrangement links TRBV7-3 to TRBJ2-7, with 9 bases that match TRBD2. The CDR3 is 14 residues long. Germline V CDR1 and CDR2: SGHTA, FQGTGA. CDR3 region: CASRLSGGTYEQYF. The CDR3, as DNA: TGTGCCAGCAGATTAAGCGGGGGGACCTACGAGCAGTACTTC.

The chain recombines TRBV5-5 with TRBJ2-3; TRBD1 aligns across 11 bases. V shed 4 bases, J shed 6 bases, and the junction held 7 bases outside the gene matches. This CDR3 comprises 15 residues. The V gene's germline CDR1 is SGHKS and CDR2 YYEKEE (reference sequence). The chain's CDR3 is CASSAWTGGLDTQYF. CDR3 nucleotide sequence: TGTGCCAGCAGCGCCTGGACAGGGGGCCTGGATACGCAGTATTTT.

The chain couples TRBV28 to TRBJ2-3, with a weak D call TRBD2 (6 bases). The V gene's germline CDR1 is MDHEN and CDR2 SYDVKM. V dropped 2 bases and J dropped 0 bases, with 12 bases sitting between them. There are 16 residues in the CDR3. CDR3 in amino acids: CASSLAGLVSTDTQYF. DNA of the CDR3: TGTGCCAGCAGTTTAGCGGGACTGGTTAGCACAGATACGCAGTATTTT.

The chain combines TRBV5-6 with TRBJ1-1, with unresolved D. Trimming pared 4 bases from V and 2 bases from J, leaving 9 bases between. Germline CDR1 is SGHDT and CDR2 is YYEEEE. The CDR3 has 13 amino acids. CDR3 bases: TGTGCCAGCAGCCGTCCTGGAAACACTGAAGCTTTCTTT. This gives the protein CASSRPGNTEAFF.

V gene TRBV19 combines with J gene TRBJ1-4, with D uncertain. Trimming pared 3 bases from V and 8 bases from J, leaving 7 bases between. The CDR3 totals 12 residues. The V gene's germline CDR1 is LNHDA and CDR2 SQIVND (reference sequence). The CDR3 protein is CASSIGGEKLFF. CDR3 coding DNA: TGTGCCAGTAGTATCGGCGGCGAAAAACTGTTTTTT.

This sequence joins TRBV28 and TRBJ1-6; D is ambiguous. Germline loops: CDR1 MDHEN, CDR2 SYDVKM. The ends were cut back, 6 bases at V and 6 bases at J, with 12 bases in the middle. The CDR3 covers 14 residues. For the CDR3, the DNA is TGTGCCAGCAGCCTTCTCGATCCTAATTCACCCCTCCACTTT. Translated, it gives CASSLLDPNSPLHF.

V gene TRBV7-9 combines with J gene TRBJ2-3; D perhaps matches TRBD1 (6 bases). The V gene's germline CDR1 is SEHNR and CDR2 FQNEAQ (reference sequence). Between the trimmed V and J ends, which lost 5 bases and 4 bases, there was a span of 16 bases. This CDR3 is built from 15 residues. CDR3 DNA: TGTGCCAGCAGCCTAGAGTATGCAGGGGCAGATACGCAGTATTTT. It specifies CASSLEYAGADTQYF.

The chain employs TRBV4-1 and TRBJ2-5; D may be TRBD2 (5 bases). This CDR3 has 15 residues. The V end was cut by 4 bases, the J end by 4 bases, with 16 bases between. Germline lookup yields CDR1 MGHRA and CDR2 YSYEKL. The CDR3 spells CASSPRSGVPETQYF. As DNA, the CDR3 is TGCGCCAGCAGCCCTCGATCCGGGGTCCCAGAGACCCAGTACTTC.

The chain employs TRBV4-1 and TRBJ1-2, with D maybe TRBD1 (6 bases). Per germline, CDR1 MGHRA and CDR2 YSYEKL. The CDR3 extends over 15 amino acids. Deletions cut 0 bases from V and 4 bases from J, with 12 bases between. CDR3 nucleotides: TGCGCCAGCAGCCAAGATGGGGGGCAGGTCTATGGCTACACCTTC. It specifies CASSQDGGQVYGYTF.

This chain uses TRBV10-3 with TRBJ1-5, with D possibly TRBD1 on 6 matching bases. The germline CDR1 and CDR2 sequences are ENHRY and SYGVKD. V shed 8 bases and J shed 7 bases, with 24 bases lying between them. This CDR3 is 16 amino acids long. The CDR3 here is CAIRSGDAMEEQPQHF. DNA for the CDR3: TGTGCCATCCGGTCAGGGGACGCCATGGAGGAACAGCCCCAGCATTTT.

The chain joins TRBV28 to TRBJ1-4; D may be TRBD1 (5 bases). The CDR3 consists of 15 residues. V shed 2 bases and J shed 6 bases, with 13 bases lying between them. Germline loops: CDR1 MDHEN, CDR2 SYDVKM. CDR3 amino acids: CASSLRGYEDEKLFF. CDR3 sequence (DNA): TGTGCCAGCAGTTTACGGGGGTACGAGGATGAAAAACTGTTTTTT.

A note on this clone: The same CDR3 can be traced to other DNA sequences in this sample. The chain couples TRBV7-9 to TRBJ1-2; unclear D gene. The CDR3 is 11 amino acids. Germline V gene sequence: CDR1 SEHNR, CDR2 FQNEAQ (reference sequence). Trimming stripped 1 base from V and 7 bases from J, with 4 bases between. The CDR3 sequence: CASSLGGGYTF. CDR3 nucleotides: TGTGCCAGCAGCTTAGGAGGTGGCTACACCTTC.

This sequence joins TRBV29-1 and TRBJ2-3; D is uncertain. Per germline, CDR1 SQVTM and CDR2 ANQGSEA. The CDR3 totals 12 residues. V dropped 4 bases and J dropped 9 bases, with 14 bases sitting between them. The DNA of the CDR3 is TGCAGCGTTGCAGACCCCGAGGTGACGCAGTATTTT. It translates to CSVADPEVTQYF.

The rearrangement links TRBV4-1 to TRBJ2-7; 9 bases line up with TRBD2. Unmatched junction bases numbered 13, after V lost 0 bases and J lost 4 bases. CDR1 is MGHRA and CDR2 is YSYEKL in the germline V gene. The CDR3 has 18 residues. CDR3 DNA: TGCGCCAGCAGCCAAGAGGTGAAGTTAGGGACTAGCATATACGAGCAGTACTTC. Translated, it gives CASSQEVKLGTSIYEQYF.

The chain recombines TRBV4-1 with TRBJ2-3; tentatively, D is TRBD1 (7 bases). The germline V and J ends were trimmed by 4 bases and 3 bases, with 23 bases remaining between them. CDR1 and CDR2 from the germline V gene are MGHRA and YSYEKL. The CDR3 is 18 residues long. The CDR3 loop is CASSPQPSPRGATDTQYF. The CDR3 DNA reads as TGCGCCAGCAGCCCGCAACCCTCTCCCAGGGGGGCTACAGATACGCAGTATTTT.

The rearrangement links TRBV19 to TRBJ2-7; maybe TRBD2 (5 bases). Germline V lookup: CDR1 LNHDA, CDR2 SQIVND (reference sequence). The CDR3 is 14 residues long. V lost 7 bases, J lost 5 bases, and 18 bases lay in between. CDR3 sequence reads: CASTPSGKGDEQYF. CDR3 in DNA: TGTGCCAGTACCCCCTCCGGGAAAGGCGACGAGCAGTACTTC.

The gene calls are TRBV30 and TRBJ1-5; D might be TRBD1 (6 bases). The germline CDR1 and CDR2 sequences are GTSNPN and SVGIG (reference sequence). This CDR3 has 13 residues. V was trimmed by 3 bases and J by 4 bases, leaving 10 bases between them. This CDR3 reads CAWRTGSNQPQHF. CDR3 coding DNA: TGTGCCTGGAGAACAGGGTCAAATCAGCCCCAGCATTTT. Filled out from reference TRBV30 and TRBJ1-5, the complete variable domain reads SQTIHQWPATLVQPVGSPLSLECTVEGTSNPNLYWYRQAAGRGLQLLFYSVGIGQISSEVPQNLSASRPQDRQFILSSKKLLLSDSGFYLCAWRTGSNQPQHFGDGTRLSIL.

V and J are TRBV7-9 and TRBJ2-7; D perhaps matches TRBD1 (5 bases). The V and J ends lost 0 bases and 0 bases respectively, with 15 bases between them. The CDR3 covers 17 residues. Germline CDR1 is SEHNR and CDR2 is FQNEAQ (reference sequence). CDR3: CASSLADSPVTSYEQYF. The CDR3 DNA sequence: TGTGCCAGCAGCTTAGCCGACAGTCCCGTTACCTCCTACGAGCAGTACTTC.

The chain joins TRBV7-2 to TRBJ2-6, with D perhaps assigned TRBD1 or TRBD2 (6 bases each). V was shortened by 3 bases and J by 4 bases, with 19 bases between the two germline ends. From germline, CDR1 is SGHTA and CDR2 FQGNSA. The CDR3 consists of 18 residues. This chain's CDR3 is CASSFASSGARGANVLTF. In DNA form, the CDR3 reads TGTGCCAGCAGCTTTGCCTCGTCGGGGGCAAGGGGGGCCAACGTCCTGACTTTC.

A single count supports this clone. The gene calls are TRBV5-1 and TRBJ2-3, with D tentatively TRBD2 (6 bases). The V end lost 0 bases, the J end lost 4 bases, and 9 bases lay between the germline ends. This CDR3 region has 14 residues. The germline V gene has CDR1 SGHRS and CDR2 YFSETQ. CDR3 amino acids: CASSLVEGADTQYF. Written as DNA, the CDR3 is TGCGCCAGCAGCTTGGTGGAGGGAGCAGATACGCAGTATTTT.

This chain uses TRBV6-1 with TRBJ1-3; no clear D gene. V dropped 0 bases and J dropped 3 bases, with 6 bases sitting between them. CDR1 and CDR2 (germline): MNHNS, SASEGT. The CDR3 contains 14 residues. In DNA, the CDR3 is TGTGCCAGCAGTGAAGCTGGGAATGGAAACACCATATATTTT. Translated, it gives CASSEAGNGNTIYF.